This T cell receptor beta chain derives from a study of OX40 agonist ivuxolimab in advanced cancers. Study-wide background: The study treated patients with ivuxolimab, an agonistic anti-OX40 (CD134) antibody. The dose-escalation cohort was approximately 81% male, with a mean age of approximately 61 years, ranging about 20 to 79. Whole-study findings and limits: Expanded peripheral T-cell antigen specificity went undetermined. Clones of CD4+ and CD8+ blood T cells grew by week 6 at doses of 0.1 to 3.0 mg/kg.

Only one count was recorded for this clone. Its antigen is not known. The CDR3 is made up of 18 amino acids. After removal of 3 bases from V and 0 bases from J, the junction contained 11 bases not matched to a gene. Germline V gene lookup returns CDR1 KGHSH and CDR2 LQKENI. Clones were read by immunoSEQ multiplex PCR, and TCRdb kept only the in-frame ones, dropping some. The data contain about 77,000 clones, approximately 81% of them singletons. V usage is TRBV18 and J usage is TRBJ1-3; 7 nucleotides agree with TRBD1. The source is an adult with an advanced solid tumor such as melanoma, head and neck, liver or kidney cancer. The input for sequencing was CD4+ or CD8+ T cells sorted from blood, taken in a trial of the OX40 agonist ivuxolimab. For the CDR3, the DNA is TGTGCCAGCTCACCGAGGGGGGACAGCCGGATCTCTGGAAACACCATATATTTT. This gives the protein CASSPRGDSRISGNTIYF.